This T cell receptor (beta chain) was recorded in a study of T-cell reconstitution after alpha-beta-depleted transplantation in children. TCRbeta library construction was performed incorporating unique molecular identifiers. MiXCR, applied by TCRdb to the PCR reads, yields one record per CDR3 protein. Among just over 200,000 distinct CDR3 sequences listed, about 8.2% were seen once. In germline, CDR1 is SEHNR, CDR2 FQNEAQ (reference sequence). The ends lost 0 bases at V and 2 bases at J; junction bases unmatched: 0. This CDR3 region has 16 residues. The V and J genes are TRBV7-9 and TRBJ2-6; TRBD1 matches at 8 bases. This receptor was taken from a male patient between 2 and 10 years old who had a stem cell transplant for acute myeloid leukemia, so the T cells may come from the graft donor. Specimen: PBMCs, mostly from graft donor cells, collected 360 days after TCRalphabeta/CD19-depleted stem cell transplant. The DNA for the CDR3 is TGTGCCAGCAGCTTAGCCAGGGGGCCTGGGGCCAACGTCCTGACTTTC. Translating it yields CASSLARGPGANVLTF.